The 5 T cell receptor beta chains below come from one sample, sequenced in a study of regulatory T cells in long-lasting Graves disease. CDR3-region Arm-PCR and iRepertoire HTBI primers produced the TCR beta libraries. TCRdb fed the multiplex PCR reads into MiXCR, producing one record per CDR3 protein. Among about 530,000 distinct CDR3 sequences listed, 15% to 20% were seen once. Documented time point: newly diagnosed GD, antithyroid drugs for less than 3 months. Isolated PBMC RNA provided the starting material for the TCR library. The same data also contributed to another study, on T cells in Graves' hyperthyroidism and ophthalmopathy.

The specimen was peripheral blood mononuclear cells (PBMCs), collected at new diagnosis, from a patient treated with antithyroid drugs. These receptors all stem from a woman aged 40-60 years with Graves disease.

This clonotype has ten or more counts. The rearrangement links TRBV10-3 to TRBJ2-7; D unresolved. Trimming pared 0 bases from V and 2 bases from J, leaving 8 bases between. Germline loops: CDR1 ENHRY, CDR2 SYGVKD. The CDR3 sequence is 14 residues long. CDR3: CAISESTVTYEQYF. The CDR3 region has the DNA TGTGCCATCAGTGAGTCAACGGTAACCTACGAGCAGTACTTC.

This clonotype was seen at least ten times. The junction does not match germline at one end; this may be a read error. The rearrangement uses TRBV5-1 and TRBJ2-7; 9 bases line up with TRBD1. The CDR3 totals 18 residues. The germline gives CDR1 SGHRS, CDR2 YFSETQ. CDR3 sequence (DNA): TGTGCCAGCAGCTTGGTAGCGCTTAGGACAGGGGTCTACTACGAGCAGTACTTC. This encodes CASSLVALRTGVYYEQYF.

This clonotype was observed a single time. The chain couples TRBV5-5 to TRBJ1-1; a possible D gene is TRBD1 (5 bases). This CDR3 is built from 15 residues. Trimming stripped 7 bases from V and 1 base from J, with 17 bases between. CDR1 is SGHKS and CDR2 is YYEKEE in the germline V gene (reference sequence). The CDR3 nucleotides read TGTGCCAGCGGCCGAGCGGAGGGGACGAACACTGAAGCTTTCTTT. Translating it yields CASGRAEGTNTEAFF.

This clonotype has at least ten counts. CDR3 nucleotide sequence: TGTGCCAGCAGCCCTGGGACGGTGGTCTATGGCTACACCTTC. Translated: CASSPGTVVYGYTF. This chain links TRBV3-1 with TRBJ1-2, with TRBD1 as a possible D gene (5 bases). V lost 4 bases and J lost 4, with 13 bases in between. Germline V lookup: CDR1 LGHDT, CDR2 YNNKEL (reference sequence). The CDR3 contains 14 residues.

To note about this clonotype: A much larger clone lies a single base off, so this may be a read error. The chain employs TRBV28 and TRBJ1-1; maybe TRBD1 (5 bases). Germline V lookup: CDR1 MDHEN, CDR2 SYDVKM. The CDR3 extends over 12 amino acids. CDR3 sequence reads: CASSPRQSKRVF. The CDR3 nucleotides read TGTGCCAGCAGTCCCCGACAGTCTAAGAGGGTCTTT.